The source of this T cell receptor beta chain is a study of T cell responses to AZD1222 COVID-19 vaccine. General study results and limits: Donors skewed white British and female; clonal diversity was possibly underestimated. Distributed over spike, vaccine-associated CD4 TCRs predominated at 160-218 and 743-854. Only a handful of AZD1222 recipients, five to seven in all, had baseline seropositivity.

Per the germline V gene, CDR1 is MNHEY and CDR2 is SMNVEV (reference sequence). V shed 5 bases, J shed 9 bases, and the junction held 12 bases outside the gene matches. The CDR3 contains 15 residues. Libraries were prepared by immunoSEQ multiplex PCR; TCRdb keeps only in-frame clonotypes and omits some of them. In the table there are 100,000 to 150,000 clones, approximately 88% of which are singletons. As concerns this clone: Its matching antigen is unknown.

The source is an adult in good health. Material: peripheral blood, obtained on day 0 of AZD1222 vaccination. V gene TRBV27 combines with J gene TRBJ1-4; 7 bases fit TRBD1. The CDR3 bases are TGTGCCAGCAGTACCGCCGGGACAGATGCCCAAAAACTGTTTTTT. It translates to CASSTAGTDAQKLFF.